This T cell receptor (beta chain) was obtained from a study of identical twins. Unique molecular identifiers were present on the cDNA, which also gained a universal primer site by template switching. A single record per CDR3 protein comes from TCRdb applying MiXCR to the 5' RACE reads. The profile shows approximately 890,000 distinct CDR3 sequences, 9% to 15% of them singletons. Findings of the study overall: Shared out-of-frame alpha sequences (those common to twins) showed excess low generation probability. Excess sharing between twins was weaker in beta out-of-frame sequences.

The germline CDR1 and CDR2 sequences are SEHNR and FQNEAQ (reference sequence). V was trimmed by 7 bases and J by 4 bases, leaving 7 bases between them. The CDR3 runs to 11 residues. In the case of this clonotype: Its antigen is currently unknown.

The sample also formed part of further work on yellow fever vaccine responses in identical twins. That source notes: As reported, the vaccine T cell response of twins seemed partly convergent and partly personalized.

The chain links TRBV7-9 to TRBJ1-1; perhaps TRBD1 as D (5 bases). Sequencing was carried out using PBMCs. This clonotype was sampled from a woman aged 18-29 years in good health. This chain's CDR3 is CASMGGTEAFF. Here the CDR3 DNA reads TGTGCCAGCATGGGGGGCACTGAAGCTTTCTTT.